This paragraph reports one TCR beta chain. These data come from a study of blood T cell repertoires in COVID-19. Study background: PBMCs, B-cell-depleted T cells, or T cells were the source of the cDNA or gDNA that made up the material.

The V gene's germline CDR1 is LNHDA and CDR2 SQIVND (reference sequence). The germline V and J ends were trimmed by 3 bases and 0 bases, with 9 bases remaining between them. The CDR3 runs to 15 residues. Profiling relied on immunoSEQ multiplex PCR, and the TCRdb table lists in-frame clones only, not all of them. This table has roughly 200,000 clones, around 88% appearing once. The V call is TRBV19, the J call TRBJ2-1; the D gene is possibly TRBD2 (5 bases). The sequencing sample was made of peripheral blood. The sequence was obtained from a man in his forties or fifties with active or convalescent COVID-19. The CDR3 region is CASSIFAGSYNEQFF. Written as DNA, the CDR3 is TGTGCCAGTAGTATCTTTGCGGGCTCCTACAATGAGCAGTTCTTC.